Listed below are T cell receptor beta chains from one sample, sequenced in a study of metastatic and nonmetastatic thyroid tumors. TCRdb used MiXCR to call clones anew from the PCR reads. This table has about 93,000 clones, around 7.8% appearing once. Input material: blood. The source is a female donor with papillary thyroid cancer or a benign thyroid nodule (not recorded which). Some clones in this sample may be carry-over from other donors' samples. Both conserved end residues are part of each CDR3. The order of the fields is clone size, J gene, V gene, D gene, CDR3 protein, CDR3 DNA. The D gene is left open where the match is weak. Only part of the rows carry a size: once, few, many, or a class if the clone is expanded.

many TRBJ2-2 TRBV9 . CASSVAGDTGELFF TGTGCCAGCAGCGTAGCCGGGGACACCGGGGAGCTGTTTTTT
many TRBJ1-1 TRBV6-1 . CASSPRVGTEAFF TGTGCCAGCAGTCCCAGGGTTGGCACTGAAGCTTTCTTT
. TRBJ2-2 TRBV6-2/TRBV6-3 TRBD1 CASSYGGDRDTRELFF TGTGCCAGCAGTTATGGGGGGGACAGGGACACCAGGGAGCTATTTTTT
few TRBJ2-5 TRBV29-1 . CSSLGGGETQYF TGCAGCTCCCTGGGGGGCGGAGAGACCCAGTACTTC
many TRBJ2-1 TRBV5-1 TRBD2 CASKVAGGSYNEQFF TGCGCCAGCAAGGTAGCGGGAGGCTCCTACAATGAGCAGTTCTTC
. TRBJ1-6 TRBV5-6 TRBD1 CASSSSTGGMSNSPLHF TGTGCCAGCAGCTCCTCGACAGGGGGCATGTCTAATTCACCCCTCCACTTT
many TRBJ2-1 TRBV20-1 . CSATGTSNEQFF TGCAGTGCTACTGGGACAAGCAATGAGCAGTTCTTC
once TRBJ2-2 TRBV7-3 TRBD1 CTSSLNRRGVRTGNTGELFF TGTACCAGCAGCTTAAACCGACGTGGCGTTAGGACAGGGAACACCGGGGAGCTGTTTTTT
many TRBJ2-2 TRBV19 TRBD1 CASSIKGQGVDGELFF TGTGCCAGTAGTATTAAGGGCCAGGGGGTCGACGGGGAGCTGTTTTTT
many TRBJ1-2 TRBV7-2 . CASSLVQDGGYTF TGTGCCAGCAGCTTAGTCCAGGACGGTGGCTACACCTTC
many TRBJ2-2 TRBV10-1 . CASSRGNEELFF TGCGCCAGCAGTCGGGGAAATGAGGAGCTGTTTTTT
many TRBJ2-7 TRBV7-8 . CASSPGALSSYEQYF TGTGCCAGCAGCCCAGGGGCTCTAAGCTCCTACGAGCAGTACTTC
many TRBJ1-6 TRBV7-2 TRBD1 CASSAGQGQNSPLHF TGTGCCAGCAGCGCGGGACAGGGTCAGAATTCACCCCTCCACTTT
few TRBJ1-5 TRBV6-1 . CASSEGGGNQPQHF TGTGCCAGCAGTGAAGGGGGCGGCAATCAGCCCCAGCATTTT
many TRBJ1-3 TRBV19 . CARGSGNTIYF TGTGCCAGAGGGTCAGGAAACACCATATATTTT